Detailed here is one T cell receptor (beta chain). As yet, its antigen is unknown. The CDR3 extends over 17 amino acids. Trimming took 0 bases from V and 2 from J; bases not matched to a gene: 9. CDR1 and CDR2 from the germline V gene are SGHRS and YFSETQ. This specimen comes from a study of identifying expanded T cells in peripheral blood. Regarding the study as a whole: Clone count variance between approximately two-week samples rose with total template count.

The method was immunoSEQ multiplex PCR; TCRdb's version includes in-frame clones alone and lacks a portion of them. This table holds about 90,000 clones, more than 75% found once. During the collection period, no donor immune events like infections were recorded. The chain combines TRBV5-1 with TRBJ2-7; 9 positions agree with TRBD1. Sequenced: blood. The TCR sequence derives from a person aged 18-70 years in good health. The CDR3 sequence is CASSLEAQGQGPYEQYF. The CDR3 DNA sequence: TGCGCCAGCAGCTTGGAGGCTCAGGGACAGGGACCCTACGAGCAGTACTTC.